These 3 T cell receptor beta chains were all obtained from the same sample, sequenced in a study of blood T cell repertoires in COVID-19. Profiled with immunoSEQ multiplex PCR; TCRdb holds only in-frame clones, not every one. The sample lists 130,000 or so clones; about four fifths were seen once. Sequencing input: peripheral blood. These receptors were collected from a man in his 60s with active or convalescent COVID-19.

This rearrangement joins TRBV7-2 to TRBJ2-1; 8 positions agree with TRBD2. The CDR3 extends over 15 amino acids. With V trimmed by 5 bases and J by 2 bases, 5 bases remained unmatched. Per germline, CDR1 SGHTA and CDR2 FQGNSA. The CDR3, as DNA: TGTGCCAGCAGCCTGAGCGGGGGTGCCTACAATGAGCAGTTCTTC. Protein: CASSLSGGAYNEQFF.

The CDR3 nucleotides are TGTGCCAGCAGTGCTTCAGGGAGGGGGGTAGATGAAAAACTGTTTTTT. As protein: CASSASGRGVDEKLFF. This chain links TRBV28 with TRBJ1-4; D may be TRBD1 (6 bases). V was trimmed by 5 bases and J by 6 bases, leaving 19 bases between them. There are 16 residues in the CDR3. CDR1 and CDR2 from the germline V gene are MDHEN and SYDVKM.

The rearrangement links TRBV12-3 or TRBV12-4 to TRBJ1-4, with D uncertain. The CDR3 loop spans 13 amino acids. V dropped 3 bases and J dropped 5 bases, with 7 bases sitting between them. The CDR3 protein is CASSFRPNEKLFF. DNA for the CDR3: TGTGCCAGCAGTTTCAGGCCGAATGAAAAACTGTTTTTT.